Reported below is one TCR beta chain. Its antigen is still unknown. This entry is derived from a study of T cell responses to AZD1222 COVID-19 vaccine. Whole-study results and caveats: White British ancestry dominated among donors, who included more females, and clonal diversity was possibly underestimated. Repertoire sampling was restricted to post-peak T cell response timepoints. Vaccination with two AZD1222 doses was followed by a rise in Spike-specific TCR breadth and depth. Of the AZD1222 recipients, only 5 to 7 were seropositive at baseline.

Only in-frame clones appear in the TCRdb table, and some are missing; sequencing was by immunoSEQ multiplex PCR. The repertoire holds 75,000 to 90,000 clones, over 90% seen once, with about 5.2% in the top ten. Germline CDR1 ENHRY, CDR2 SYGVKD. This CDR3 has 14 residues. V shed 3 bases and J shed 2 bases, with 10 bases lying between them. The sample here was peripheral blood, taken on day 0 of AZD1222 vaccination. The J gene is TRBJ1-2, the V gene TRBV10-3; D unresolved. The sequence came from an adult in good health. CDR3 residues: CAISDSRGNYGYTF. In DNA form, the CDR3 reads TGTGCCATCAGTGACTCGAGAGGGAACTATGGCTACACCTTC.